Shown below are 21 T cell receptor beta chains from a single sample sequenced in a study of cytomegalovirus exposure and HLA in healthy donors. Data came from immunoSEQ multiplex PCR; TCRdb stores just in-frame clones and leaves some out. The sample records about 73,000 clones, 94% being singletons. Sequencing used PBMCs. These receptors were obtained from a woman aged 18-30 years in good health and CMV-seronegative.

V usage is TRBV14 and J usage is TRBJ2-7, with 7 bases aligning to TRBD1. This CDR3 has 13 amino acids. In germline, CDR1 is SGHDN, CDR2 FVKESK. J was trimmed by 2 bases and V by 3 bases; bases with no gene match: 1. Here the CDR3 DNA reads TGTGCCAGCAGCCAGACAGGGACCTACGAGCAGTACTTC. This codes for CASSQTGTYEQYF.

This sequence joins TRBV11-2 and TRBJ2-7, with D unclear. The germline V gene encodes CDR1 SGHAT and CDR2 FQNNGV. V dropped 0 bases and J dropped 0 bases, with 6 bases sitting between them. The CDR3 length is 14 residues. The CDR3: CASSLEWSSYEQYF. CDR3 bases: TGTGCCAGCAGCTTAGAATGGAGCTCCTACGAGCAGTACTTC.

The rearrangement uses TRBV6-1 and TRBJ1-3; 7 bases agree with TRBD1. Germline values: CDR1 MNHNS, CDR2 SASEGT. The CDR3 spans 16 residues. The ends lost 2 bases at V and 5 bases at J; junction bases unmatched: 9. CDR3 amino acids: CASSETRDRARNTIYF. CDR3 coding DNA: TGTGCCAGCAGTGAAACACGAGACAGGGCAAGAAACACCATATATTTT.

The chain combines TRBV5-8 with TRBJ2-4, with 12 bases fitting TRBD2. The CDR3 sequence is 18 residues long. Germline V gene sequence: CDR1 SGHTS, CDR2 YDEGEE. Trimming at V came to 4 bases and at J to 0 bases, leaving 8 bases not matched to a gene. CDR3 in DNA: TGTGCCAGCAGCCTGGGACTAGCGGGCACATTAGCCAAAAACATTCAGTACTTC. It codes for CASSLGLAGTLAKNIQYF.

This chain connects TRBV5-1 to TRBJ2-2, with D maybe TRBD2 (5 bases). Trimming left V 7 bases short and J 2 bases short, with 12 bases between. CDR1 is SGHRS and CDR2 is YFSETQ in the germline V gene. The CDR3 loop spans 14 amino acids. Here the CDR3 DNA reads TGCGCCAGCTTTCGGGGTGACAACACCGGGGAGCTGTTTTTT. Its translation is CASFRGDNTGELFF. Full variable domain (outside the CDR3, taken from reference TRBV5-1 and TRBJ2-2): KAGVTQTPRYLIKTRGQQVTLSCSPISGHRSVSWYQQTPGQGLQFLFEYFSETQRNKGNFPGRFSGRQFSNSRSEMNVSTLELGDSALYLCASFRGDNTGELFFGEGSRLTVL.

This clone was observed a single time. The V and J genes are TRBV5-4 and TRBJ2-2; 14 bases match TRBD2. This CDR3 region has 17 residues. V gave up 4 bases and J gave up 2 bases; unmatched junction bases: 4. From germline, CDR1 is SGHNT and CDR2 YYREEE (reference sequence). This chain's CDR3 is CASSIGTSGGNTGELFF. In nucleotides, the CDR3 is TGTGCCAGCAGCATCGGGACTAGCGGGGGAAACACCGGGGAGCTGTTTTTT.

A single count supports this clone. This chain uses TRBV10-2 with TRBJ2-1; a possible D gene is TRBD2 (6 bases). The CDR3 loop spans 14 amino acids. The germline V gene has CDR1 WSHSY and CDR2 SAAADI. Trimming stripped 0 bases from V and 6 bases from J, with 9 bases between. This CDR3 is CASSESEEGNEQFF. DNA for the CDR3: TGCGCCAGCAGTGAGTCGGAGGAGGGCAATGAGCAGTTCTTC.

This chain connects TRBV7-9 to TRBJ1-1; the D gene is possibly TRBD1 (5 bases). This CDR3 is 12 amino acids long. Between the trimmed V and J ends, which lost 2 bases and 7 bases, there was a span of 8 bases. Germline V gene sequence: CDR1 SEHNR, CDR2 FQNEAQ (reference sequence). The CDR3 region is CASSLQGIEAFF. The DNA of the CDR3 is TGTGCCAGCAGCTTACAGGGAATTGAAGCTTTCTTT.

The chain couples TRBV9 to TRBJ2-1; 11 nucleotides line up with TRBD1. CDR3 length: 15 amino acids. From germline, CDR1 is SGDLS and CDR2 YYNGEE. V dropped 2 bases and J dropped 10; count of bases not matched to a gene: 8. The CDR3 DNA is TGTGCCAGCAGCGTTCGGGACAGGGGGGGAAGAGAGCAGTTCTTC. Translation: CASSVRDRGGREQFF.

The chain couples TRBV5-5 to TRBJ1-5; D gene uncertain. V lost 1 base to trimming and J lost 2 bases, with 4 bases between them. CDR1 is SGHKS, CDR2 YYEKEE, per germline (reference sequence). The CDR3 contains 13 residues. CDR3 sequence (DNA): TGTGCCAGCAGCTTGTCAGGCAATCAGCCCCAGCATTTT. Residues: CASSLSGNQPQHF.

This chain connects TRBV15 to TRBJ2-2; 8 nucleotides agree with TRBD1. The J segment lost 2 bases and the V segment lost 0 bases, leaving 5 bases of the junction unmatched. The CDR3 consists of 17 residues. Per the germline V gene, CDR1 is LNHNV and CDR2 is YYDKDF (reference sequence). CDR3 DNA: TGTGCCACCAGCAGAGAAGGGGACAGGAGAAACACCGGGGAGCTGTTTTTT. Amino acid sequence: CATSREGDRRNTGELFF.

This clone occurred once. The rearrangement links TRBV5-4 to TRBJ2-7; TRBD2 might be the D (5 bases). Germline V gene data show CDR1 as SGHNT and CDR2 as YYREEE (reference sequence). Trimming took 2 bases from V and 0 from J, leaving 12 bases between them. This CDR3 contains 15 residues. CDR3 region: CASSFDPGNSYEQYF. The CDR3 region has the DNA TGTGCCAGCAGCTTCGACCCCGGGAACTCCTACGAGCAGTACTTC.

J is TRBJ2-2 and V is TRBV2; 13 bases align to TRBD2. CDR1 and CDR2 from the germline V gene are SNHLY and FYNNEI. With V trimmed by 3 bases and J by 1 base, 2 bases remained unmatched. This CDR3 contains 17 residues. The chain's CDR3 is CASSDRTSGGNTGELFF. The CDR3 coding sequence is TGTGCCAGCAGTGATAGGACTAGCGGGGGGAACACCGGGGAGCTGTTTTTT. Full variable domain (missing parts from reference TRBV2 and TRBJ2-2): EPEVTQTPSHQVTQMGQEVILRCVPISNHLYFYWYRQILGQKVEFLVSFYNNEISEKSEIFDDQFSVERPDGSNFTLKIRSTKLEDSAMYFCASSDRTSGGNTGELFFGEGSRLTVL.

This chain uses TRBV10-3 with TRBJ1-1, with D possibly matching TRBD1 (6 bases). The CDR3 runs to 14 residues. Trimming took off 1 base at V and 4 bases at J, with 10 bases between the two ends. Germline CDR1 is ENHRY and CDR2 is SYGVKD. For the CDR3, the DNA is TGTGCCATCAGTGAGTACAGGGTACCCACTGAAGCTTTCTTT. Translation: CAISEYRVPTEAFF.

For the CDR3, the DNA is TGTGCCAGTAGGACTAGCGGGAGTTTTACAGATACGCAGTATTTT. This sequence encodes CASRTSGSFTDTQYF. The gene calls are TRBV19 and TRBJ2-3, with TRBD2 identical over 12 bases. Germline V gene sequence: CDR1 LNHDA, CDR2 SQIVND (reference sequence). This CDR3 has 15 residues. The ends lost 6 bases at V and 3 bases at J; junction bases unmatched: 4.

This clone has a single count. The chain recombines TRBV10-3 with TRBJ2-1, with 14 bases identical to TRBD2. This CDR3 comprises 17 residues. V was clipped by 6 bases and J by 2 bases; unmatched bases: 6. The V gene's germline CDR1 is ENHRY and CDR2 SYGVKD. The CDR3 region has the DNA TGTGCCATCAGCCCCGGGACTAGCGGGAGTCCCTACAATGAGCAGTTCTTC. Encoded protein: CAISPGTSGSPYNEQFF.

The chain combines TRBV10-3 with TRBJ1-3, with D possibly matching TRBD1 (6 bases). Germline CDR1 ENHRY, CDR2 SYGVKD. This CDR3 has 14 residues. V was pared by 5 bases and J by 4 bases, with 12 bases between. The CDR3 DNA follows: TGTGCCATCAGTACCCAAGGGGGAGGAAACACCATATATTTT. Translating gives CAISTQGGGNTIYF.

As DNA, the CDR3 is TGTGCCAGCAGTCCAAGCGCGAACTACAATGAGCAGTTCTTC. This sequence encodes CASSPSANYNEQFF. The chain carries TRBV6-4 and TRBJ2-1; D gene uncertain. Germline V gene data show CDR1 as MRHNA and CDR2 as SNTAGT. V lost 5 bases and J lost 3, with 11 bases in between. The CDR3 is made up of 14 amino acids.

The chain's CDR3 is CAWAPPGTGGSETQYF. DNA of the CDR3: TGTGCCTGGGCCCCCCCCGGGACAGGGGGCTCGGAGACCCAGTACTTC. V and J are TRBV30 and TRBJ2-5, with TRBD1 identical over 12 bases. J gave up 5 bases and V 5 bases, and 12 bases lay outside the gene matches. Per the germline V gene, CDR1 is GTSNPN and CDR2 is SVGIG (reference sequence). The CDR3 runs 16 residues.

The V gene is TRBV27, the J gene TRBJ2-1; TRBD1 aligns across 9 bases. Per the germline V gene, CDR1 is MNHEY and CDR2 is SMNVEV (reference sequence). Losses at the gene ends were 5 bases for V and 7 bases for J; bases not matched to a gene: 15. The CDR3 consists of 17 residues. The CDR3 loop is CASSPDRGVLVENEQFF. As DNA, the CDR3 is TGTGCCAGCAGTCCGGACAGGGGAGTTTTGGTAGAGAATGAGCAGTTCTTC.

V and J are TRBV6-4 and TRBJ2-1, with 11 bases fitting TRBD1. There are 14 residues in the CDR3. CDR1 and CDR2 (germline): MRHNA, SNTAGT. Losses at the gene ends were 10 bases for V and 7 bases for J; bases not matched to a gene: 9. The CDR3 DNA reads TGTGCCACTTCTTCCGGGACAGGGGGAAATGAGCAGTTCTTC. Translating it yields CATSSGTGGNEQFF.